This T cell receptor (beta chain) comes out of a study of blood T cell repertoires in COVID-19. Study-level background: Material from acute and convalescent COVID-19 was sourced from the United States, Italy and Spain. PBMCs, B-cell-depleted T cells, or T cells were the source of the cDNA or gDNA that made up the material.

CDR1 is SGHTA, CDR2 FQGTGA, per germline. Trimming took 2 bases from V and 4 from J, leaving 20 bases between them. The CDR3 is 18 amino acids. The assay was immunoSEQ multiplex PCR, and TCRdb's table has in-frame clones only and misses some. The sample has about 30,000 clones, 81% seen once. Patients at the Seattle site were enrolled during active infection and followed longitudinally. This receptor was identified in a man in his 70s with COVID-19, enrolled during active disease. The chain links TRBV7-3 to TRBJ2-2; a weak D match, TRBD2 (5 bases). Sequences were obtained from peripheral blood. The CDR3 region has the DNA TGTGCCAGCAGCTTAGCCCCAGGTGGACTTCCCGGCACCGGGGAGCTGTTTTTT. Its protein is CASSLAPGGLPGTGELFF.